This is a list of T cell receptor beta chains from one sample in a study of human T cells and chemical hapten exposure. Each CDR3 protein gets one entry after TCRdb re-called the RACE reads with MiXCR. The sample records 85,000 to 100,000 distinct CDR3 sequences, less than 14% being singletons. Specimen: whole blood, collected in connection with sensitization to the hapten diphenylcyclopropenone (DPC). The receptors were sampled from a woman aged 60-75 years with alopecia areata. Some clones in this sample may be carry-over from other donors' samples. Both conserved end residues are part of each CDR3. Fields, in order: D gene, J gene, V gene, clone size, CDR3 protein, CDR3 DNA. A D gene is named only where the DNA matches it firmly. A clone size is listed for some rows: how often the clone was seen (once, few, many), or a class if it is expanded.

NA,TRBJ2-7,TRBV18,NA,CASSRTELYEQYF,TGTGCCAGCTCACGGACGGAACTCTACGAGCAGTACTTC
TRBD1,TRBJ1-2,TRBV20-1,NA,CSARRSTGTSYTF,TGCAGTGCTAGGAGATCGACAGGGACTAGCTACACCTTC
TRBD1,TRBJ1-5,TRBV19,NA,CATKTGQGSNQPQHF,TGTGCCACAAAAACCGGACAGGGGAGCAATCAGCCCCAGCATTTT
TRBD1,TRBJ1-2,TRBV18,NA,CASSPGDSGYTF,TGTGCCAGCTCACCAGGGGACAGCGGCTACACCTTC
NA,TRBJ2-4,TRBV12-3/TRBV12-4,few,CASSSRGENIQYF,TGTGCCAGCAGCAGTAGGGGTGAAAACATTCAGTACTTC
TRBD2,TRBJ2-5,TRBV11-2,many,CASSQNSGLAGQETQYF,TGTGCCAGCAGCCAGAACTCCGGACTAGCGGGGCAAGAGACCCAGTACTTC
TRBD1,TRBJ1-5,TRBV12-3/TRBV12-4,NA,CASSHTGGRMDQPQHF,TGTGCCAGCAGTCACACAGGGGGCCGGATGGATCAGCCCCAGCATTTT
NA,TRBJ2-2,TRBV27,NA,CASSKGLDPGELFF,TGTGCCAGCAGTAAGGGCCTCGACCCCGGGGAGCTGTTTTTT
TRBD2,TRBJ2-5,TRBV20-1,many,CSAERGDLQETQYF,TGCAGTGCTGAGCGGGGGGACTTACAAGAGACCCAGTACTTC
NA,TRBJ2-5,TRBV2,few,CASSIENTGRGETQYF,TGTGCCAGCAGCATCGAAAACACCGGACGGGGGGAGACCCAGTACTTC
NA,TRBJ2-1,TRBV3-1,NA,CASSQPGVPYNEQFF,TGTGCCAGCAGCCAACCAGGGGTACCCTACAATGAGCAGTTCTTC
NA,TRBJ1-1,TRBV5-1,many,CASSLAERDTEAFF,TGCGCCAGCAGCTTGGCCGAACGGGACACTGAAGCTTTCTTT
TRBD2,TRBJ2-5,TRBV7-2,many,CASSLGLGGETQYF,TGTGCCAGCAGCCTAGGACTAGGAGGAGAGACCCAGTACTTC
TRBD2,TRBJ2-3,TRBV18,many,CASSPTTASGGPYKYF,TGTGCCAGCTCACCGACGACGGCTAGCGGGGGACCCTACAAGTATTTT
NA,TRBJ1-1,TRBV7-9,NA,CASSLRIGTEAFF,TGTGCCAGCAGCCTCCGGATAGGCACTGAAGCTTTCTTT
TRBD2,TRBJ2-5,TRBV20-1,NA,CSAPPGGVETQYF,TGCAGTGCCCCTCCCGGGGGGGTAGAGACCCAGTACTTC
NA,TRBJ1-5,TRBV6-5,many,CASSYTVDSNQPQHF,TGTGCCAGCAGTTACACGGTAGATAGCAATCAGCCCCAGCATTTT
NA,TRBJ1-1,TRBV3-1,NA,CASSPPGAGAHTEAFF,TGTGCCAGCAGCCCCCCCGGGGCGGGGGCCCACACTGAAGCTTTCTTT
TRBD1,TRBJ2-1,TRBV10-3,many,CAIRGQGYNEQFF,TGTGCCATCAGGGGACAGGGGTACAATGAGCAGTTCTTC
TRBD1,TRBJ1-1,TRBV7-8,many,CASSPRTGRNTEAFF,TGTGCCAGCAGCCCCCGGACAGGGAGGAACACTGAAGCTTTCTTT
TRBD2,TRBJ2-3,TRBV6-6,few,CASSPLAGNTDTQYF,TGTGCCAGCAGCCCGCTAGCGGGGAACACAGATACGCAGTATTTT
NA,TRBJ2-7,TRBV7-8,few,CASSLLWRASSKEQYF,TGTGCCAGCAGCTTACTTTGGCGGGCGTCTTCCAAGGAGCAGTACTTC
NA,TRBJ1-5,TRBV6-6,many,CASSYLSLPAQPQHF,TGTGCCAGCAGTTACTTATCTCTACCAGCGCAGCCCCAGCATTTT